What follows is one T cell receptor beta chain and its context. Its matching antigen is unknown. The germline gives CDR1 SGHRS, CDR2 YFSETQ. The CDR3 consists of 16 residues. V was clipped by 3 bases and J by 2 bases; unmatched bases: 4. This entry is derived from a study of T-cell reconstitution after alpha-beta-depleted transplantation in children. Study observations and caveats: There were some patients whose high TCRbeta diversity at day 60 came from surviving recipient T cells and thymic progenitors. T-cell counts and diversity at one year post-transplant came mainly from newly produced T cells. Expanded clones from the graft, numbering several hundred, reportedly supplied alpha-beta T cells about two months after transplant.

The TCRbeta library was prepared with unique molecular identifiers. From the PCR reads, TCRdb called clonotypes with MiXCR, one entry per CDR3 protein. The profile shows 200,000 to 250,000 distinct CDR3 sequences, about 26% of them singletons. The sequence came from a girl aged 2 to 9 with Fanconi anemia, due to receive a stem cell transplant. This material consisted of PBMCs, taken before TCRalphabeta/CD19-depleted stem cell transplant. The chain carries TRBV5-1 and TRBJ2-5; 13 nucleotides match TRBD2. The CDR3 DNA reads TGCGCCAGCAGCTCGGCACTAGCGGGAGGGCAAGAGACCCAGTACTTC. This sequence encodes CASSSALAGGQETQYF.